Listed below are T cell receptor beta chains from one sample, sequenced in a study of CD8+CD57+ T cells in acquired aplastic anemia. TCRdb reanalysed the reads using MiXCR and keeps one entry per CDR3 protein. The sample lists 150,000 to 180,000 distinct CDR3 sequences, roughly 49% occurring once. The sample taken for sequencing was sorted CD4+, CD8+, or CD8+CD57+ T cells (not recorded which) from PBMCs. The receptor source for this set is a human donor with aplastic anemia. Both conserved end residues are part of each CDR3. A D gene is named only where the DNA matches it firmly.

>NA|TRBV24-1
CATSSYSIGYGYTF
>NA|TRBV2
CASSVGQPQHF
>TRBD1|TRBV20-1
CSASTGTGNNEQYF
>NA|TRBV29-1
CSVVRDDLGDGYTF
>NA|TRBV4-3
CASSQDRQGVADQETQYF
>NA|TRBV19
CASTGSGNTIYF
>NA|TRBV15
CATSTGTDGGNEQFF
>NA|TRBV5-4
CASSSWSPHTGELFF
>TRBD2|TRBV2
CASSQRLANTDTQYF
>TRBD2|TRBV9
CASSTGTSGGQETQYF
>TRBD1|TRBV29-1
CSVVLGGQGYSGANVLTF
>TRBD1|TRBV6-2/TRBV6-3
CASSYSLGQGAIDGYTF
>NA|TRBV5-6
CASSFGRAGNTIYF
>NA|TRBV7-9
CASSQGLPNEQFF
>TRBD1|TRBV7-8
CASSSTGEDTQYF
>TRBD1|TRBV7-9
CASSLGQLNSPLHF
>NA|TRBV19
CATERDGYTEAFF
>NA|TRBV12-3/TRBV12-4
CASSYGYGYTF
>NA|TRBV10-3
CAIRVRDSLDYEQYF
>NA|TRBV2
CASREAGGQIF
>NA|TRBV7-9
CASSLGYSGDTQYF
>TRBD1|TRBV19
CASFRGQGYEQYF
>TRBD1|TRBV20-1
CSASHQGGEKLFF
>NA|TRBV12-3/TRBV12-4
CASSLSRNTEAFF
>NA|TRBV7-6
CASSWDWSGELFF